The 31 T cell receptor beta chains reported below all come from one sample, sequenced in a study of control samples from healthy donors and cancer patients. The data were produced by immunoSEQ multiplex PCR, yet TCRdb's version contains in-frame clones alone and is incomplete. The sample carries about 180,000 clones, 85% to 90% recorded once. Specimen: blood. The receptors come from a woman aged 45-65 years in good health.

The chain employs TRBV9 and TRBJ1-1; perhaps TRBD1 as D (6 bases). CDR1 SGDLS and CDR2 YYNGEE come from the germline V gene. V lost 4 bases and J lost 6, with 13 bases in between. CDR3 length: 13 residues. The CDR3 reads CASSSWTASEAFF. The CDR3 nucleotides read TGTGCCAGCAGCTCGTGGACAGCCTCTGAAGCTTTCTTT. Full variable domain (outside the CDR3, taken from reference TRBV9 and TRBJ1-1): DSGVTQTPKHLITATGQRVTLRCSPRSGDLSVYWYQQSLDQGLQFLIQYYNGEERAKGNILERFSAQQFPDLHSELNLSSLELGDSALYFCASSSWTASEAFFGQGTRLTVV.

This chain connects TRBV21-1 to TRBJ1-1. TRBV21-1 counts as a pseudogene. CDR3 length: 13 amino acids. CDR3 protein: CASRPKGNTEAFF. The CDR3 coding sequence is TGTGCCAGCAGGCCAAAGGGGAACACTGAAGCTTTCTTT.

The CDR3 nucleotides are TGTGCCAGCAGCTCCCGTGGCGGACTAGCGAAAGATACGCAGTATTTT. This gives the protein CASSSRGGLAKDTQYF. The V gene is TRBV7-9, the J gene TRBJ2-3, with 9 bases that match TRBD2. Trimming removed 4 bases from V and 5 bases from J; junction bases left unmatched: 10. Looked up from germline, CDR1 is SEHNR and CDR2 is FQNEAQ (reference sequence). This CDR3 is built from 16 residues.

The CDR3 spells CASSNRVSAYEQYF. In DNA form, the CDR3 reads TGTGCCAGCAGCAACAGGGTATCGGCCTACGAGCAGTACTTC. This chain uses TRBV3-1 (or the pseudogene TRBV3-2) with TRBJ2-7, with D perhaps matching TRBD1 (6 bases). The germline V and J ends were trimmed by 5 bases and 2 bases, with 13 bases remaining between them. Germline values: CDR1 LGHDT, CDR2 YNNKEL (reference sequence). This CDR3 region has 14 residues.

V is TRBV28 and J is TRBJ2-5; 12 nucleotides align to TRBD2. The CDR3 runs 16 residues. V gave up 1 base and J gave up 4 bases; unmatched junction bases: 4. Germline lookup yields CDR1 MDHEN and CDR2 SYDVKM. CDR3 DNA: TGTGCCAGCAGTTTATATTCGGGACTAGCGGGAGAGACCCAGTACTTC. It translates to CASSLYSGLAGETQYF.

CDR3 nucleotides: TGTGCCAGCAGCTTGGGACAGGGAGCGGCTTTCTTT. It encodes CASSLGQGAAFF. V usage is TRBV7-8 and J usage is TRBJ1-1, with TRBD1 identical over 9 bases. The CDR3 covers 12 residues. The V segment lost 3 bases and the J segment 11 bases; nucleotides outside the gene matches: 4. Germline CDR1 reads SGHVS; CDR2 reads FQNEAQ.

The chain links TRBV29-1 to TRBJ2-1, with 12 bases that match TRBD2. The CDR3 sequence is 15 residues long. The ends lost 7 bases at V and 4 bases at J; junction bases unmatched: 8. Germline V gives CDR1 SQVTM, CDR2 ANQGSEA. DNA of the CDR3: TGCAGCGCCATGACTAGCGGGGGACGATACAATGAGCAGTTCTTC. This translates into CSAMTSGGRYNEQFF.

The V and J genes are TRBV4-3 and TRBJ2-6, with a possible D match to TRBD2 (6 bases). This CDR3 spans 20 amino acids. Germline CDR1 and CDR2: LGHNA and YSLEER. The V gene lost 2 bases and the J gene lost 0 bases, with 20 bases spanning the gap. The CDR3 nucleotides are TGCGCCAGCAGCCAACCTACAGCAGGTGGAGGGCTCTCTGGGGCCAACGTCCTGACTTTC. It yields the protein CASSQPTAGGGLSGANVLTF.

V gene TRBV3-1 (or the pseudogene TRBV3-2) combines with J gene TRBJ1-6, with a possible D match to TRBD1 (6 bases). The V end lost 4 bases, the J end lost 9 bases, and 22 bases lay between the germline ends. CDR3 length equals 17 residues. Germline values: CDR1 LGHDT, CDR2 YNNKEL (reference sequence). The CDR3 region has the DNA TGTGCCAGCAGCCGAAGCGATCACAGGGTTGCGGGTTCACCCCTCCACTTT. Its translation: CASSRSDHRVAGSPLHF.

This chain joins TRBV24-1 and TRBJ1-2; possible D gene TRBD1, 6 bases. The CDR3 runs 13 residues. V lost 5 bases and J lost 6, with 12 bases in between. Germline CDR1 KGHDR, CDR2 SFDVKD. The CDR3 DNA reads TGTGCCACCAGTGCCAGGGGTGAGAATGGCTACACCTTC. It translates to CATSARGENGYTF.

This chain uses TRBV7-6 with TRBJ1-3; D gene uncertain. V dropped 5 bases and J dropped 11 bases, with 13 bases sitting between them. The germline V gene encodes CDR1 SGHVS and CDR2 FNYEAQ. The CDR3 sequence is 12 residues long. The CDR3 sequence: CASSPSGNPIYF. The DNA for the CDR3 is TGTGCCAGCAGCCCTAGCGGGAACCCCATATATTTT.

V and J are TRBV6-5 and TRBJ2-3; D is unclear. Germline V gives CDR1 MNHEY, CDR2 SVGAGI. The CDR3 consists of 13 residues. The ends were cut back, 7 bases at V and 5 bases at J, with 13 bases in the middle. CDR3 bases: TGTGCCAGCACGGGCCCAGTAGTAGATACGCAGTATTTT. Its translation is CASTGPVVDTQYF.

The CDR3 DNA is TGTGCCAGCAGCGCTCCTTCGGGAAGGGACACCGGGGAGCTGTTTTTT. Translated: CASSAPSGRDTGELFF. V and J are TRBV9 and TRBJ2-2, with D possibly TRBD2 on 5 matching bases. With 3 bases removed from V and 3 bases from J, the gap between germline ends came to 15 bases. The CDR3 sequence is 16 residues long. Germline V lookup: CDR1 SGDLS, CDR2 YYNGEE. The complete variable domain, with remaining parts taken from reference TRBV9 and TRBJ2-2, reads DSGVTQTPKHLITATGQRVTLRCSPRSGDLSVYWYQQSLDQGLQFLIQYYNGEERAKGNILERFSAQQFPDLHSELNLSSLELGDSALYFCASSAPSGRDTGELFFGEGSRLTVL.

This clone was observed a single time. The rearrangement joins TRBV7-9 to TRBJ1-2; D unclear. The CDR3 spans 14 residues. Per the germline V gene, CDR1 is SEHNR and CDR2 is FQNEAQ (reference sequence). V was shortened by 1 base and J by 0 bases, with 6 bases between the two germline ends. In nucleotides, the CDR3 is TGTGCCAGCAGCTTAGACAGCCCTAACTATGGCTACACCTTC. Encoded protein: CASSLDSPNYGYTF.

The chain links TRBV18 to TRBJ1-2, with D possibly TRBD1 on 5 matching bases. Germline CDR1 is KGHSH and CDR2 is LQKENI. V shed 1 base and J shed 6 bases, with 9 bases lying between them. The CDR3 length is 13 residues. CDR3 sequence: CASSPRQGDGYTF. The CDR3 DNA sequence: TGTGCCAGCTCACCACGGCAGGGAGATGGCTACACCTTC.

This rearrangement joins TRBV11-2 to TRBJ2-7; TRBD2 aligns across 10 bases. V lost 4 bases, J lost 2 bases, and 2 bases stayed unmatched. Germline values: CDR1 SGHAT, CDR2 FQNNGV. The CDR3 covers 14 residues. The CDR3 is CASSSSGGAYEQYF. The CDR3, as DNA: TGTGCCAGCAGCTCTAGCGGGGGTGCCTACGAGCAGTACTTC.

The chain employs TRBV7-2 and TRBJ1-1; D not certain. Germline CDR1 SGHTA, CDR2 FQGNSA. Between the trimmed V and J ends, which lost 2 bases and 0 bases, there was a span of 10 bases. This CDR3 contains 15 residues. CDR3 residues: CASSLPASMNTEAFF. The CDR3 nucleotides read TGTGCCAGCAGCTTACCTGCCTCGATGAACACTGAAGCTTTCTTT.

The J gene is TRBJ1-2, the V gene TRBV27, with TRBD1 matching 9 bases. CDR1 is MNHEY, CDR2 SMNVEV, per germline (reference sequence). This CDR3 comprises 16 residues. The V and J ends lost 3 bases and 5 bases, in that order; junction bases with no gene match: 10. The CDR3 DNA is TGTGCCAGCAGTTTGTCGGGACAGGGATGGTCATATGGCTACACCTTC. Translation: CASSLSGQGWSYGYTF.

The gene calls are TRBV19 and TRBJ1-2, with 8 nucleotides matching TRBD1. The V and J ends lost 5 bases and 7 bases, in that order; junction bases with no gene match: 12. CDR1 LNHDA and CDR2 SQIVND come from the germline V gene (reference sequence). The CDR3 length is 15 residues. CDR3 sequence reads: CASSLTQGGSSGYTF. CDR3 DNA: TGTGCCAGTAGTTTAACACAGGGGGGATCGAGTGGCTACACCTTC.

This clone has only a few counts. This CDR3 reads CASSQGTSGSSYEQFF. The CDR3 DNA follows: TGTGCCAGCAGCCAAGGCACTAGCGGGAGTTCTTATGAGCAGTTCTTC. The chain joins TRBV14 to TRBJ2-1, with 11 bases that match TRBD2. Unmatched junction bases numbered 7, after V lost 1 base and J lost 8 bases. Germline lookup yields CDR1 SGHDN and CDR2 FVKESK. The CDR3 has 16 residues.

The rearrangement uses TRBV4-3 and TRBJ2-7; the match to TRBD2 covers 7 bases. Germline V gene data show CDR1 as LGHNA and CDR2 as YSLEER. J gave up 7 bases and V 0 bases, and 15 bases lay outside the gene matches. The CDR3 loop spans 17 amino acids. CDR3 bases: TGCGCCAGCAGCCAAGATCCGGACATACGGTCGGGGGGTGAGCAGTACTTC. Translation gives CASSQDPDIRSGGEQYF.

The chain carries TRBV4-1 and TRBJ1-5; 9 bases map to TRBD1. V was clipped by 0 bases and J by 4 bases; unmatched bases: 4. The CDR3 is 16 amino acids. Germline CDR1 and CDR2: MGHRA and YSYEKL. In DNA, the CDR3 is TGCGCCAGCAGCCAAGACGGGGGACAGGGAAATCAGCCCCAGCATTTT. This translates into CASSQDGGQGNQPQHF.

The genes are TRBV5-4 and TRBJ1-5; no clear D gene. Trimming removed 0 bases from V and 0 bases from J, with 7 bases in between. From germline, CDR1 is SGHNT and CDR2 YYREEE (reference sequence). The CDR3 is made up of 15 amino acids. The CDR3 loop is CASSLGGDSNQPQHF. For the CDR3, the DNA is TGTGCCAGCAGCTTGGGAGGAGATAGCAATCAGCCCCAGCATTTT.

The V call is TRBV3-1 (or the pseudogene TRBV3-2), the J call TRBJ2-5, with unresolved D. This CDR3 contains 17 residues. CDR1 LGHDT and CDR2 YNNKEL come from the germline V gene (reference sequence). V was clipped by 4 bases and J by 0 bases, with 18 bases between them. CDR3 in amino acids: CASSPAGGHLYQETQYF. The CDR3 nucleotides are TGTGCCAGCAGCCCCGCCGGTGGGCACCTCTACCAAGAGACCCAGTACTTC.

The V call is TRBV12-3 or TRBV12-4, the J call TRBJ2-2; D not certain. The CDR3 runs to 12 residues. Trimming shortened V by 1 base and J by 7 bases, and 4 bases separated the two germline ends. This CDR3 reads CASSLGVGELFF. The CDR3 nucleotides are TGTGCCAGCAGTTTAGGGGTCGGGGAGCTGTTTTTT.

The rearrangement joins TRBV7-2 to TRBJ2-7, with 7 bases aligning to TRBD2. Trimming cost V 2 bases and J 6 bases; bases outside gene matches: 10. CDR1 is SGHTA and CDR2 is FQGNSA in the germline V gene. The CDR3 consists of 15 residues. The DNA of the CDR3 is TGTGCCAGCAGCTTACAAACAGCGGGGTGGAGCGAGCAGTACTTC. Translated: CASSLQTAGWSEQYF.

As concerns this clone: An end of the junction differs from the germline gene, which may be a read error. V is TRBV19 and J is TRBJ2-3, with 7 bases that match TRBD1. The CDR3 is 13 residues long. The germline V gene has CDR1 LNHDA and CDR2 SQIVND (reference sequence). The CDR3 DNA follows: TGTGCCAGTAGTAGGGACAGCAGAGATACGCAGTATTTT. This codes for CASSRDSRDTQYF.

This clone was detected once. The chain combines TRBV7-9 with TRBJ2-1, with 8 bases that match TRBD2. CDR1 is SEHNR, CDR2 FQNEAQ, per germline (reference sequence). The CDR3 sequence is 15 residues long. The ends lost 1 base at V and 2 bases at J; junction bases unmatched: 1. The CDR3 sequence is CASSLGGGTYNEQFF. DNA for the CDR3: TGTGCCAGCAGCTTAGGCGGGGGGACCTACAATGAGCAGTTCTTC.

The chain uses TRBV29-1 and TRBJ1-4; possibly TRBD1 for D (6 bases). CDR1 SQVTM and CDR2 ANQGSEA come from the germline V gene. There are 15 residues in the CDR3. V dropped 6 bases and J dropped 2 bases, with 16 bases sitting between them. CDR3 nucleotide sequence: TGCAGCGTAGCTAAACAGGGTTCGACTAATGAAAAACTGTTTTTT. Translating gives CSVAKQGSTNEKLFF.

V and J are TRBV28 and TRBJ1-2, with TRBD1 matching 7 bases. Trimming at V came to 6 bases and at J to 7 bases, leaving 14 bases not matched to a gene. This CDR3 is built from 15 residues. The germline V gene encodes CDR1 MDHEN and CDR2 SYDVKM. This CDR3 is CASRPGQNGLFGYTF. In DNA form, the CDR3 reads TGTGCCAGCAGGCCGGGACAGAACGGACTGTTTGGCTACACCTTC.

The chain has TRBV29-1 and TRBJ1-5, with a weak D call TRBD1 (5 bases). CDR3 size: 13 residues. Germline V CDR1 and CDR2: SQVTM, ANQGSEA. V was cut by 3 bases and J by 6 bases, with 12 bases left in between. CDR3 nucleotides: TGCAGCGTTGAGGGTACAGGCGGTCAGCCCCAGCATTTT. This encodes CSVEGTGGQPQHF.